The source of this T cell receptor beta chain is a study of blood T cell repertoires in COVID-19. The CDR3 length is 14 residues. The germline CDR1 and CDR2 sequences are GTSNPN and SVGIG (reference sequence). The trim removed 3 bases at V and 6 bases at J, leaving 11 bases unmatched. Clones were sequenced by immunoSEQ multiplex PCR, and TCRdb holds only the in-frame ones, with some missing. The sample has 150,000 to 200,000 clones, 70% to 90% seen once; the top ten hold less than 3%. The clonotype comes from a woman in her thirties with active or convalescent COVID-19. The rearrangement uses TRBV30 and TRBJ2-7; 7 bases agree with TRBD1. Source material: peripheral blood. DNA of the CDR3: TGTGCCTGGAGCGTAGGGCCGGGACAGAGCGAGCAGTACTTC. Its protein is CAWSVGPGQSEQYF.